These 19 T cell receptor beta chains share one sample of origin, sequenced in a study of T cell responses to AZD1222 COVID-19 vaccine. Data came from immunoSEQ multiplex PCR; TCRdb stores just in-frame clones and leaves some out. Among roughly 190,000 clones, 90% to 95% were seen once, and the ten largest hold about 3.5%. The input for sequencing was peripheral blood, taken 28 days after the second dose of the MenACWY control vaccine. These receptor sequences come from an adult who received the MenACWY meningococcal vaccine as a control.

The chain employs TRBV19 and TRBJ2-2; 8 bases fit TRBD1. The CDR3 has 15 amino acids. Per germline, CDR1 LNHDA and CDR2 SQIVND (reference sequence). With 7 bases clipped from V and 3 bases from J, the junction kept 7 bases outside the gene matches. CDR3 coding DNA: TGTGCCAGTATATGGGACAGGACCTACACCGGGGAGCTGTTTTTT. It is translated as CASIWDRTYTGELFF.

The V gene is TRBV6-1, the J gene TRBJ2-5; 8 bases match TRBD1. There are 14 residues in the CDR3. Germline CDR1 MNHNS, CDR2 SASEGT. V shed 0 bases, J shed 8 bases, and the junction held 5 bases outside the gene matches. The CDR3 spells CASSEASGGKTQYF. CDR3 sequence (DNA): TGTGCCAGCAGTGAAGCTTCAGGGGGCAAAACCCAGTACTTC.

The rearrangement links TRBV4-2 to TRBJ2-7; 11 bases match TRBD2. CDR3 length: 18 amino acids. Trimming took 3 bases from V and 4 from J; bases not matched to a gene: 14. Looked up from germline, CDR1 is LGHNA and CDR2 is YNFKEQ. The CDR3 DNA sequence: TGTGCCAGCAGCCATCCCGGGACTAGCGGCCCTGATCGTTACGAGCAGTACTTC. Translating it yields CASSHPGTSGPDRYEQYF.

The CDR3 sequence: CASRDRASNQPQHF. The CDR3 region has the DNA TGTGCCAGCAGAGACAGGGCGAGCAATCAGCCCCAGCATTTT. This chain links TRBV6-5 with TRBJ1-5; 7 nucleotides line up with TRBD1. CDR1 and CDR2 from the germline V gene are MNHEY and SVGAGI. The V segment lost 6 bases and the J segment 1 base; nucleotides outside the gene matches: 3. This CDR3 is 14 amino acids long.

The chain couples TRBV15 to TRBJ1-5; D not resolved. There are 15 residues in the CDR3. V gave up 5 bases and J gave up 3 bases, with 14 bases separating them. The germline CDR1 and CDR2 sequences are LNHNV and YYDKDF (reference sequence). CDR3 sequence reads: CATSLDFSDNQPQHF. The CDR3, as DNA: TGTGCCACCAGCTTGGACTTTAGTGACAATCAGCCCCAGCATTTT.

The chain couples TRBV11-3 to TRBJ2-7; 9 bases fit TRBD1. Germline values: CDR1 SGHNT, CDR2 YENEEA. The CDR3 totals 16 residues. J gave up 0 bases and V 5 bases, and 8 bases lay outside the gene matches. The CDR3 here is CASSQYWGQGSYEQYF. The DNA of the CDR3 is TGTGCCAGCAGCCAATATTGGGGACAGGGCTCCTACGAGCAGTACTTC.

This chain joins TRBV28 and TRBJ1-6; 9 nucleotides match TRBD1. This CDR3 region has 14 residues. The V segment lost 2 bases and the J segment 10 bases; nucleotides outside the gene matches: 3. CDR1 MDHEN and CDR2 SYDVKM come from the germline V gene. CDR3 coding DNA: TGTGCCAGCAGTTTACGGGACAGGGTCTCACCCCTCCACTTT. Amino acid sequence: CASSLRDRVSPLHF.

The CDR3 reads CASSPGSAGGLEKLFF. The CDR3 nucleotides read TGTGCCAGCAGCCCCGGGTCAGCAGGGGGCCTTGAAAAACTGTTTTTT. This sequence joins TRBV9 and TRBJ1-4; TRBD1 matches at 8 bases. J gave up 7 bases and V 4 bases, and 12 bases lay outside the gene matches. Germline-derived CDR1 and CDR2 are SGDLS and YYNGEE. The CDR3 consists of 16 residues.

DNA for the CDR3: TGTGCCAGCAGCTTAGGGACGGCGAACACTGAAGCTTTCTTT. Its translation: CASSLGTANTEAFF. The chain combines TRBV7-9 with TRBJ1-1, with D uncertain. CDR3 length: 14 amino acids. Trimming left V 1 base short and J 1 base short, with 7 bases between. Per the germline V gene, CDR1 is SEHNR and CDR2 is FQNEAQ (reference sequence).

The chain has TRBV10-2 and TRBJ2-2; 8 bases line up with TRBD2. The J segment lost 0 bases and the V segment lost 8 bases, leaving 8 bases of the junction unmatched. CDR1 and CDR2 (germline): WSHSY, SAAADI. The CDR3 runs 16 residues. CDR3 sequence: CASDTSGGANTGELFF. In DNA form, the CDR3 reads TGCGCCAGCGATACTAGCGGAGGAGCGAACACCGGGGAGCTGTTTTTT.

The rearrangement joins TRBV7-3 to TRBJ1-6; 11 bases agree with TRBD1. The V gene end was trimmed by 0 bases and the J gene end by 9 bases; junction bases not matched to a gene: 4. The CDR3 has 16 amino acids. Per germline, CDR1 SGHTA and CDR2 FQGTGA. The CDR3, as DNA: TGTGCCAGCAGCTTAACAGGGACAGGGGGGAGTTCACCCCTCCACTTT. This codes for CASSLTGTGGSSPLHF.

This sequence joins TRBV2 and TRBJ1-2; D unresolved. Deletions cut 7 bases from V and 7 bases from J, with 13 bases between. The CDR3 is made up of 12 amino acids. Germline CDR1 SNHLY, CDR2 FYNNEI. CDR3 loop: CASKTLGSGYTF. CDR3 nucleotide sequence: TGTGCCAGCAAGACACTTGGTAGTGGCTACACCTTC.

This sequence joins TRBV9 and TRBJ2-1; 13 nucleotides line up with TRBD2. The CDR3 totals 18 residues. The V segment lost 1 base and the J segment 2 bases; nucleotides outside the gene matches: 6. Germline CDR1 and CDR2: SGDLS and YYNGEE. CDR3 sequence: CASSVMEGLAGTYNEQFF. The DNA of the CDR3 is TGTGCCAGCAGCGTAATGGAGGGACTAGCGGGAACCTACAATGAGCAGTTCTTC. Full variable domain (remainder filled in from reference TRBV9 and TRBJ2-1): DSGVTQTPKHLITATGQRVTLRCSPRSGDLSVYWYQQSLDQGLQFLIQYYNGEERAKGNILERFSAQQFPDLHSELNLSSLELGDSALYFCASSVMEGLAGTYNEQFFGPGTRLTVL.

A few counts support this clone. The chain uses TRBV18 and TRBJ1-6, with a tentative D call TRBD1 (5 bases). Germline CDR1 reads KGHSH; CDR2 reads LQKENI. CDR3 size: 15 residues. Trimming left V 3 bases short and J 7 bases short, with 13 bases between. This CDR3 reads CASSPSGTGNSPLHF. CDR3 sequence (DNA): TGTGCCAGCTCACCCTCAGGGACCGGCAATTCACCCCTCCACTTT.

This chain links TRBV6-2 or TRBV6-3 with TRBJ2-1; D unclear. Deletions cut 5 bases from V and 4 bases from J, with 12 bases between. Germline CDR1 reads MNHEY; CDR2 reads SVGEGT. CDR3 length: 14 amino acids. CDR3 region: CASSLGGDYNEQFF. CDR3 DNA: TGTGCCAGCAGTCTAGGCGGAGATTACAATGAGCAGTTCTTC.

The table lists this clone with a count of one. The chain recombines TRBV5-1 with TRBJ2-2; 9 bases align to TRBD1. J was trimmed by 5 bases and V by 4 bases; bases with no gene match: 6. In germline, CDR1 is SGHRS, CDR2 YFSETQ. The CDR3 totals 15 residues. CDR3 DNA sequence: TGCGCCAGCAGCCACAGGGGGCAAGAAACCGGGGAGCTGTTTTTT. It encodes CASSHRGQETGELFF.

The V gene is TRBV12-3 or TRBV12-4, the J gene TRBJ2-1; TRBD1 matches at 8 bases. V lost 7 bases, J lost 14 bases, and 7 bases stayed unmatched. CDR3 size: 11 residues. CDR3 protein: CASIQGAFKFF. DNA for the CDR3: TGTGCCAGCATTCAGGGGGCTTTCAAGTTCTTC.

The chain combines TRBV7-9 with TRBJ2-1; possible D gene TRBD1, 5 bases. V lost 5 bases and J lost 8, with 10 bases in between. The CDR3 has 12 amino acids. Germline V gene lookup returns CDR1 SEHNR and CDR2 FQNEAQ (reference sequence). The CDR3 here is CASSRVGHEQFF. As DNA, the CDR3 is TGTGCCAGCAGCCGAGTGGGGCATGAGCAGTTCTTC.

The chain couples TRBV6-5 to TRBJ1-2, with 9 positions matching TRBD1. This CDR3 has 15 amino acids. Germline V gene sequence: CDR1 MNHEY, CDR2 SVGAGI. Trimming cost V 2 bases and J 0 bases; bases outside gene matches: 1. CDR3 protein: CASSYDRGSNYGYTF. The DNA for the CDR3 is TGTGCCAGCAGTTACGACAGGGGGTCTAACTATGGCTACACCTTC.